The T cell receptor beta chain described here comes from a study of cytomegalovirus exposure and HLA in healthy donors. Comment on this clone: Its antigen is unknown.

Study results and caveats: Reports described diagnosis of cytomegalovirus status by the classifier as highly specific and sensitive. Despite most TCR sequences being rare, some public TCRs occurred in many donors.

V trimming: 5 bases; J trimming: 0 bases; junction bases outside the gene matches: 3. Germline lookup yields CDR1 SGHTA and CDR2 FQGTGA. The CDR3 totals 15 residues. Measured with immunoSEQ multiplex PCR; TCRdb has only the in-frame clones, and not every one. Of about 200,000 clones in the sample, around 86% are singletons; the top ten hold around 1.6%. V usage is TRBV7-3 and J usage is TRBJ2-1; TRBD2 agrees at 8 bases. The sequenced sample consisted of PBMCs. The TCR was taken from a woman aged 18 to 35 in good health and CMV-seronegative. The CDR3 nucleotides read TGTGCCAGCAGCCCCGGGGGGGGCTCCTACAATGAGCAGTTCTTC. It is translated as CASSPGGGSYNEQFF.